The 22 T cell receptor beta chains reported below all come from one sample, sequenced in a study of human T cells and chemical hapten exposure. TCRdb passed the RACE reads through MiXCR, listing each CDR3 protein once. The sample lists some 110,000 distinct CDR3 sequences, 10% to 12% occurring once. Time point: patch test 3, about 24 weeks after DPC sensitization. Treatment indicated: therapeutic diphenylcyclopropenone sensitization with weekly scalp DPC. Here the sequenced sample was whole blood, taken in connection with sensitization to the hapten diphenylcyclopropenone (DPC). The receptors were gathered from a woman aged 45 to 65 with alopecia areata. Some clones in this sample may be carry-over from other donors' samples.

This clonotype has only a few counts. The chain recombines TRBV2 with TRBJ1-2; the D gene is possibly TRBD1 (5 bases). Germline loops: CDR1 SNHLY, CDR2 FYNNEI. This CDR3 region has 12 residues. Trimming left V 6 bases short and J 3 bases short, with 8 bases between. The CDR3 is CASRGEYYGYTF. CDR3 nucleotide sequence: TGTGCCAGCAGGGGGGAGTACTATGGCTACACCTTC.

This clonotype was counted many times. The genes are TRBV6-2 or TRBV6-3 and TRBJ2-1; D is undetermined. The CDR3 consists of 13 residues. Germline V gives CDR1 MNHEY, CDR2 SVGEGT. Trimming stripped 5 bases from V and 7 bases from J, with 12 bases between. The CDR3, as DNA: TGTGCCAGCAGTCCCTTCCTAGGGAATGAGCAGTTCTTC. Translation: CASSPFLGNEQFF.

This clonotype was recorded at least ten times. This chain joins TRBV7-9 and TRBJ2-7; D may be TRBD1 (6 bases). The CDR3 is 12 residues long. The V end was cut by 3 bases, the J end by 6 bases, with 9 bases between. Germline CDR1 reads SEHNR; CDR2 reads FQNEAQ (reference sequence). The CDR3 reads CASSFTGSEQYF. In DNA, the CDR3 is TGTGCCAGCAGCTTTACAGGGAGCGAGCAGTACTTC.

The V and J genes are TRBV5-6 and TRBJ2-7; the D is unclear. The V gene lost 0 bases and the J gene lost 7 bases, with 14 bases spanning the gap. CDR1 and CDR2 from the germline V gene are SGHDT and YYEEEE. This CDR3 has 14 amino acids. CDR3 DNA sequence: TGTGCCAGCAGCTTGGGCCTGGCCCCTGTGGAGCAGTACTTC. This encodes CASSLGLAPVEQYF.

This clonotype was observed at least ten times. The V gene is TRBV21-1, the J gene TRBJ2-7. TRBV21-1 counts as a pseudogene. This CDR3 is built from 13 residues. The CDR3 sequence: CASSKPACYEQYF. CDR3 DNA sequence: TGTGCCAGCAGCAAACCTGCTTGCTACGAGCAGTACTTC.

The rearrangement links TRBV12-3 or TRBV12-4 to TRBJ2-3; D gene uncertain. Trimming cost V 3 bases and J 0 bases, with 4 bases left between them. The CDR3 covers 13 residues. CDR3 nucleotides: TGTGCCAGCAGTTTCCCGAGCACAGATACGCAGTATTTT. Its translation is CASSFPSTDTQYF.

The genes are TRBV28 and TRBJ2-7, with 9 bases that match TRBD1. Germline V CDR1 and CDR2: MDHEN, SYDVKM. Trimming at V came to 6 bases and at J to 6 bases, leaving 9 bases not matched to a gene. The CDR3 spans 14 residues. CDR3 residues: CASSPGQGASEQYF. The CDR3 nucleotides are TGTGCCAGCAGCCCGGGACAGGGTGCGAGCGAGCAGTACTTC.

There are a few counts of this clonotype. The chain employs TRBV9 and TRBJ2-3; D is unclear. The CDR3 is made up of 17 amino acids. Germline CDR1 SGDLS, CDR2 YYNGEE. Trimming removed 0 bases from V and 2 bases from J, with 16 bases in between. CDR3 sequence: CASSVDHGEGYTDTQYF. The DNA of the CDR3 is TGTGCCAGCAGCGTAGATCATGGGGAAGGGTACACAGATACGCAGTATTTT. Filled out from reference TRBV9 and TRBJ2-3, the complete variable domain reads DSGVTQTPKHLITATGQRVTLRCSPRSGDLSVYWYQQSLDQGLQFLIQYYNGEERAKGNILERFSAQQFPDLHSELNLSSLELGDSALYFCASSVDHGEGYTDTQYFGPGTRLTVL.

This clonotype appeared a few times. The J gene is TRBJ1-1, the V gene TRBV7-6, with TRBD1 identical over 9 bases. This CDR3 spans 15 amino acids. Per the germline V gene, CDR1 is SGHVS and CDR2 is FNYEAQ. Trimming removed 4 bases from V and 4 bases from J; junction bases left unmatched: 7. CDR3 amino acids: CASSSGQGSSTEAFF. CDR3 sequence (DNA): TGTGCCAGCAGCTCGGGACAGGGAAGCAGCACTGAAGCTTTCTTT.

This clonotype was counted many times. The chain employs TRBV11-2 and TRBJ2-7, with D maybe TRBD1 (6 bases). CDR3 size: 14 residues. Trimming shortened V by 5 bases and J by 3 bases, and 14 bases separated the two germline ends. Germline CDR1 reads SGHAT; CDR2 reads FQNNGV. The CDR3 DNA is TGTGCCAGCAGCCCAAACAGGGTCGGCTACGAGCAGTACTTC. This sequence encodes CASSPNRVGYEQYF.

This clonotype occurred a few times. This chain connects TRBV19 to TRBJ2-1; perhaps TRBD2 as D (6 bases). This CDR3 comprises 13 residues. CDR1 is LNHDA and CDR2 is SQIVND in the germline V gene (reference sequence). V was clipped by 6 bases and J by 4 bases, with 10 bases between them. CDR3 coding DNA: TGTGCCAGTAGGTCGGGGGTATACAATGAGCAGTTCTTC. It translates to CASRSGVYNEQFF.

CDR3 region: CSVEGDVYNEQFF. The CDR3 coding sequence is TGCAGCGTTGAAGGGGACGTGTACAATGAGCAGTTCTTC. This chain joins TRBV29-1 and TRBJ2-1; D is perhaps TRBD1 or TRBD2 (5 bases each). Germline V gene sequence: CDR1 SQVTM, CDR2 ANQGSEA. CDR3 length equals 13 residues. Trimming removed 1 base from V and 4 bases from J, with 8 bases in between.

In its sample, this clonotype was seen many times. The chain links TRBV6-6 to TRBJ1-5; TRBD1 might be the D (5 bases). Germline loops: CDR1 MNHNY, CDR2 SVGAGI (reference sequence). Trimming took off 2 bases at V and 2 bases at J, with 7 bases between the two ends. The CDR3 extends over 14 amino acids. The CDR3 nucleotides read TGTGCCAGCAGTTACGGGGGTGGCAATCAGCCCCAGCATTTT. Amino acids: CASSYGGGNQPQHF.

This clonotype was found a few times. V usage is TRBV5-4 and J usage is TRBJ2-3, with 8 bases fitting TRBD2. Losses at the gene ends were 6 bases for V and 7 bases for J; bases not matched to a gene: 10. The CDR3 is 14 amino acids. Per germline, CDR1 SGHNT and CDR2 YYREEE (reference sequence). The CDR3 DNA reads TGTGCCAGCACCCAAGCGGGGGACCTGTATACGCAGTATTTT. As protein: CASTQAGDLYTQYF.

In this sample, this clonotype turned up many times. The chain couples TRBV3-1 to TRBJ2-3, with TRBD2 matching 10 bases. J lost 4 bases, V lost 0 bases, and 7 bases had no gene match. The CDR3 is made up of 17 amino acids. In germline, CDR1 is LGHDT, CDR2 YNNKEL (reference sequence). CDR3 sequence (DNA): TGTGCCAGCAGCCAAGATCCGCTAGCGGGAGCCCCAGATACGCAGTATTTT. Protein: CASSQDPLAGAPDTQYF.

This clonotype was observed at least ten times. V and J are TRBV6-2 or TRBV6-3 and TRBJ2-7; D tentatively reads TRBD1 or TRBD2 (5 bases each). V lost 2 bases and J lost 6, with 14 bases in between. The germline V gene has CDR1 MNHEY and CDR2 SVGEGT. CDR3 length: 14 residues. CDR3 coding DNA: TGTGCCAGCAGTTACCTGCAGGGTGGAGGCGAGCAGTACTTC. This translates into CASSYLQGGGEQYF.

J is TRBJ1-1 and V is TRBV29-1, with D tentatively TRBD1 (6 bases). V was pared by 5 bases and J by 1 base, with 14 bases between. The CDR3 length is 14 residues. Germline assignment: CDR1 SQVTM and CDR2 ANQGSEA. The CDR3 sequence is CSVTRGGRNTEAFF. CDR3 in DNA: TGCAGCGTTACAAGGGGGGGGCGGAACACTGAAGCTTTCTTT.

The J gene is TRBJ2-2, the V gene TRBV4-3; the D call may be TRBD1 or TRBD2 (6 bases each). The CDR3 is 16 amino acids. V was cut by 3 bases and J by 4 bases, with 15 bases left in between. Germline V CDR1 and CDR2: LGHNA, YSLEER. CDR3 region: CASSQADRAGTGELFF. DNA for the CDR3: TGCGCCAGCAGCCAGGCGGACAGAGCGGGCACCGGGGAGCTGTTTTTT.

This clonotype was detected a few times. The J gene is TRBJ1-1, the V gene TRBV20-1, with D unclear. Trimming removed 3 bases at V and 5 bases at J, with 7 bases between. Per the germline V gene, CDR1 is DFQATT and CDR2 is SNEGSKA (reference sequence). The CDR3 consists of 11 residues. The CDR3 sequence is CSAREETEAFF. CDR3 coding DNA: TGCAGTGCTAGGGAGGAGACTGAAGCTTTCTTT.

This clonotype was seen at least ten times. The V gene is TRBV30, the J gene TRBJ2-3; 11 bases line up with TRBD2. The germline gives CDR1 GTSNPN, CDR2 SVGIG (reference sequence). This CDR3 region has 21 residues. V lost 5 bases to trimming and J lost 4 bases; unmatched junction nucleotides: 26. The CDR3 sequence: CAWEGTSGSDWSIPWPDTQYF. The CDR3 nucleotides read TGTGCCTGGGAGGGGACTAGCGGAAGTGATTGGTCAATTCCCTGGCCAGATACGCAGTATTTT.

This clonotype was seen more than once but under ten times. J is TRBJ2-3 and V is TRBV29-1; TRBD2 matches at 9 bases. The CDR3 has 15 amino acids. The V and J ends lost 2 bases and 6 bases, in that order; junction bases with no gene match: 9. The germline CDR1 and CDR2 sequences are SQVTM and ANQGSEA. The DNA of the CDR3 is TGCAGCGTTGAACCAGTTAGCGGGGGTACGGATACGCAGTATTTT. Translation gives CSVEPVSGGTDTQYF.

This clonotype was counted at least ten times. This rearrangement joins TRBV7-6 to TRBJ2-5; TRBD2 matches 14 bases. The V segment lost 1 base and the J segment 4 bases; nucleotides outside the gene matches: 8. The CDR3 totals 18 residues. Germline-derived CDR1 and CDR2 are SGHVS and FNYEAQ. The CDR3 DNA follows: TGTGCCAGCAGCTTAGGGACTAGCGGGGGGCCTGGCCCAGAGACCCAGTACTTC. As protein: CASSLGTSGGPGPETQYF.